This T cell receptor beta chain was profiled in a study of blood T cell repertoires in COVID-19. TCRdb's table, derived via immunoSEQ multiplex PCR, lists solely in-frame clones and lacks some. The repertoire holds some 270,000 clones, with around 81% as singletons. This CDR3 is 16 amino acids long. The germline gives CDR1 MRHNA, CDR2 SNTAGT. J was trimmed by 1 base and V by 3 bases; bases with no gene match: 3. V and J are TRBV6-4 and TRBJ1-5; 10 bases fit TRBD1. The sample taken for sequencing was PBMCs or T cells enriched from blood (not recorded which). The sequence came from a man between 45 and 60 years old who had recovered from COVID-19. CDR3 sequence reads: CASSEDRGQSNQPQHF. Written as DNA, the CDR3 is TGTGCCAGCAGTGAAGACAGGGGGCAGAGCAATCAGCCCCAGCATTTT.